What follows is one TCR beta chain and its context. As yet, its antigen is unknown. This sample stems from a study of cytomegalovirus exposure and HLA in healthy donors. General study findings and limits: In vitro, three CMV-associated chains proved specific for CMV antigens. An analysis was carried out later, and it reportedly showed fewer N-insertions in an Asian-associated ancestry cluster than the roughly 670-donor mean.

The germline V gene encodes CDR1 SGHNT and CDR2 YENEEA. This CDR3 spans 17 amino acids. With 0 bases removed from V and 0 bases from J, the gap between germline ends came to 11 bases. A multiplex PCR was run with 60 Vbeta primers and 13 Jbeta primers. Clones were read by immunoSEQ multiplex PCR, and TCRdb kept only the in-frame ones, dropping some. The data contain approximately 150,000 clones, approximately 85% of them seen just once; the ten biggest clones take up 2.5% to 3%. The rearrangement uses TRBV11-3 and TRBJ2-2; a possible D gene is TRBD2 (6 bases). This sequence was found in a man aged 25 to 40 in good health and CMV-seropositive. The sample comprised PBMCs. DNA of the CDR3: TGTGCCAGCAGCTTAGAGGCTTGGGGGGCGAACACCGGGGAGCTGTTTTTT. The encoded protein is CASSLEAWGANTGELFF.